This is a list of T cell receptor beta chains from one sample in a study of cytomegalovirus exposure and HLA in healthy donors. Sequencing was performed with immunoSEQ multiplex PCR; in TCRdb, only in-frame clones are kept and a portion is missing. The sample comprises about 160,000 clones, approximately 77% of which are singletons, and 7.4% rests with the top ten. The sample taken for sequencing was PBMCs. Receptor source: a male donor in good health and CMV-seropositive. Each CDR3 is given without its conserved first and last residue. Each record gives: J gene, V gene, CDR3 protein.

j_gene: TRBJ2-6
v_gene: TRBV28
CDR3aa: ASRPGQGALGANVLT

j_gene: TRBJ2-6
v_gene: TRBV18
CDR3aa: ASSPRLGTGANVLT

j_gene: TRBJ1-1
v_gene: TRBV10-3
CDR3aa: AIRQGMNTEAF

j_gene: TRBJ2-5
v_gene: TRBV4-3
CDR3aa: ASSQEGGKGQETQY

j_gene: TRBJ1-2
v_gene: TRBV9
CDR3aa: ASGPGQGGGYT

j_gene: TRBJ2-1
v_gene: TRBV15
CDR3aa: ATSRGVQGRNREQF

j_gene: TRBJ2-5
v_gene: TRBV29-1
CDR3aa: SVEGTGGEETQY

j_gene: .
v_gene: TRBV4-3
CDR3aa: ASSQEGQGYEQY

j_gene: TRBJ1-1
v_gene: TRBV7-2
CDR3aa: ASSLGRQGRAF

j_gene: TRBJ2-5
v_gene: TRBV6-1
CDR3aa: ASRMTVRGQETQY

j_gene: TRBJ2-7
v_gene: TRBV7-9
CDR3aa: ASSSRIAGGQPED

j_gene: TRBJ1-4
v_gene: TRBV29-1
CDR3aa: SVTDRAIEKLF

j_gene: TRBJ1-4
v_gene: TRBV29-1
CDR3aa: SVQGAGEKLF

j_gene: TRBJ1-1
v_gene: TRBV2
CDR3aa: ASSEQQGAISTEAF

j_gene: TRBJ1-5
v_gene: TRBV6-5
CDR3aa: ASRGRGGNQPQH

j_gene: TRBJ2-7
v_gene: TRBV5-5
CDR3aa: ASSLRPGGDEQY

j_gene: TRBJ2-7
v_gene: TRBV6-1
CDR3aa: ASSALGTVSYEQY

j_gene: TRBJ2-5
v_gene: TRBV11-2
CDR3aa: ASRHWNKRGGQETQY

j_gene: TRBJ2-5
v_gene: TRBV11-2
CDR3aa: ASSEYSTAQETQY

j_gene: TRBJ1-2
v_gene: TRBV9
CDR3aa: ASSATLPEGYT

j_gene: TRBJ2-3
v_gene: TRBV5-1
CDR3aa: ASSPRQGRTDTQY

j_gene: TRBJ1-2
v_gene: TRBV19
CDR3aa: ASSIAEGQLYGYT

j_gene: TRBJ1-2
v_gene: TRBV7-9
CDR3aa: ASSLVASGDSYT

j_gene: TRBJ2-3
v_gene: TRBV7-3
CDR3aa: ASSLTRTSGGGDTQY

j_gene: TRBJ2-2
v_gene: TRBV2
CDR3aa: AKWRANTGELF

j_gene: TRBJ2-3
v_gene: TRBV5-1
CDR3aa: ASSFVGVSTDTQY

j_gene: TRBJ1-1
v_gene: TRBV29-1
CDR3aa: SVVVGGGANTEAF

j_gene: TRBJ1-2
v_gene: TRBV27
CDR3aa: ASSTHIRERFYGYT

j_gene: TRBJ1-5
v_gene: TRBV2
CDR3aa: ASSEGRGSQPQH

j_gene: TRBJ2-5
v_gene: TRBV5-1
CDR3aa: ASSLGPGGSETQY

j_gene: TRBJ2-7
v_gene: TRBV6-6
CDR3aa: ASSYGLSYEQY

j_gene: TRBJ1-1
v_gene: TRBV11-2
CDR3aa: ASSLVGRNSMNTEAF

j_gene: .
v_gene: TRBV2
CDR3aa: ASSEGEQY

j_gene: TRBJ1-2
v_gene: TRBV4-1
CDR3aa: ASSRGLANYGYT

j_gene: TRBJ2-1
v_gene: TRBV7-9
CDR3aa: ASTQGQNPHEQF

j_gene: TRBJ2-1
v_gene: TRBV7-9
CDR3aa: ASSPPGNEQF

j_gene: TRBJ1-4
v_gene: TRBV27
CDR3aa: ASSVRTGRREKLF